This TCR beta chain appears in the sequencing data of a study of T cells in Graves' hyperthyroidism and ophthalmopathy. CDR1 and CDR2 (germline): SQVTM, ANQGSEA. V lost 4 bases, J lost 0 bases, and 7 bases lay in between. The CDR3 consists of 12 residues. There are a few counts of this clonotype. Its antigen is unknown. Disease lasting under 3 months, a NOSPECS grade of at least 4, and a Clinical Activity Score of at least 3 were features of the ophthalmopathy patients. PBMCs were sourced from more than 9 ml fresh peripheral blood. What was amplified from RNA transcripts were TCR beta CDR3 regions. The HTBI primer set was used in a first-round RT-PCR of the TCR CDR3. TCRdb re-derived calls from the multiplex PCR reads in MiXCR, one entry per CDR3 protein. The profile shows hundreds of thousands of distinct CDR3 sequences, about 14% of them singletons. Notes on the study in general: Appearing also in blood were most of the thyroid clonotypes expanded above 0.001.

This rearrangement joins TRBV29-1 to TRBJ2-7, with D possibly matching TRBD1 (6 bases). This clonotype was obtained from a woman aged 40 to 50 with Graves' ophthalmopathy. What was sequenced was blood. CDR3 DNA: TGCAGCGTTGCAGGGGCCTCCTACGAGCAGTACTTC. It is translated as CSVAGASYEQYF.